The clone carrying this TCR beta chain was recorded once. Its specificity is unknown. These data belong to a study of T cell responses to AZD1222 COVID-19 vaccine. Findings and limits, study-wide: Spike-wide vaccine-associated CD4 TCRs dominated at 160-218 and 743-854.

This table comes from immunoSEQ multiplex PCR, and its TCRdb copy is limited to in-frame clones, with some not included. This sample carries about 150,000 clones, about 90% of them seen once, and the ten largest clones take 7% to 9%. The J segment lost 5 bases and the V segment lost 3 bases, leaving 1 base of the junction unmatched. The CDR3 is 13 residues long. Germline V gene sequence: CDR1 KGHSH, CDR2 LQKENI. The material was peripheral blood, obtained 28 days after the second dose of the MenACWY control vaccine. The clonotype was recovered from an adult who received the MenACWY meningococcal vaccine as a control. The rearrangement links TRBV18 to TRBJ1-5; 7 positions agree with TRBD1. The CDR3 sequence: CASSPDRDQPQHF. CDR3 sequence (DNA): TGTGCCAGCTCACCCGACAGGGATCAGCCCCAGCATTTT. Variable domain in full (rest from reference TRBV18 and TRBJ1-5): NAGVMQNPRHLVRRRGQEARLRCSPMKGHSHVYWYRQLPEEGLKFMVYLQKENIIDESGMPKERFSAEFPKEGPSILRIQQVVRGDSAAYFCASSPDRDQPQHFGDGTRLSIL.